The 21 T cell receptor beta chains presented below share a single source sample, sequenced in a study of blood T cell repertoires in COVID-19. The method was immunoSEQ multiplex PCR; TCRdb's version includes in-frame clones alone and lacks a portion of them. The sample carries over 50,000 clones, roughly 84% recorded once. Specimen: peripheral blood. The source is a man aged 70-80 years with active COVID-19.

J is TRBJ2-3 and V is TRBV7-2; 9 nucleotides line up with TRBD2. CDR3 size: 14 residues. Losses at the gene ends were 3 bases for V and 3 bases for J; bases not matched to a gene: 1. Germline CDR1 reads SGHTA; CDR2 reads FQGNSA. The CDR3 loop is CASSFSGGTDTQYF. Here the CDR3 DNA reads TGTGCCAGCAGCTTTAGCGGGGGAACAGATACGCAGTATTTT.

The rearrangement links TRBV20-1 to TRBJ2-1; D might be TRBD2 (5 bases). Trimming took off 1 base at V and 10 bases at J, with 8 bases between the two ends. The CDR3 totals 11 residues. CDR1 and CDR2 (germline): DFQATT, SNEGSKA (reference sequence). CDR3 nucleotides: TGCAGTGCTAGAGGAGGGAGCGAGCAGTTCTTC. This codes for CSARGGSEQFF.

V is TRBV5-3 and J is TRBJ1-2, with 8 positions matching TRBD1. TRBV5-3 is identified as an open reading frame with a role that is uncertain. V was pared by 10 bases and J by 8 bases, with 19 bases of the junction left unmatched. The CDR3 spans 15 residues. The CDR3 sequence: CARDVSFTGGCGYTF. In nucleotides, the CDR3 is TGTGCCCGAGACGTCAGCTTTACAGGGGGGTGCGGCTACACCTTC.

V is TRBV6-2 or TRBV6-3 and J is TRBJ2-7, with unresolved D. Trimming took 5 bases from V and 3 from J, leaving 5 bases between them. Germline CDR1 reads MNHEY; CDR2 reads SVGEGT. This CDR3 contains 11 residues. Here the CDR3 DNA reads TGTGCCAGCAGTCCCCTCTACGAGCAGTACTTC. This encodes CASSPLYEQYF.

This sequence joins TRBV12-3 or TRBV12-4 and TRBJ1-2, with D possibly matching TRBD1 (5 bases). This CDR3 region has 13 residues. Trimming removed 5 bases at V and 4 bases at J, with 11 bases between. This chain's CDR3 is CASSRGGGYGYTF. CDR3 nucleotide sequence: TGTGCCAGCAGTCGGGGGGGAGGCTATGGCTACACCTTC.

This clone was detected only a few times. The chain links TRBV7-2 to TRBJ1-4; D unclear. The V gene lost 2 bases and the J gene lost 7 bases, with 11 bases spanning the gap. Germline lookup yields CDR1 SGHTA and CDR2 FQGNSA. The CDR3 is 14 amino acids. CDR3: CASSLMGRSEKLFF. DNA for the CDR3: TGTGCCAGCAGCTTAATGGGGAGGAGTGAAAAACTGTTTTTT.

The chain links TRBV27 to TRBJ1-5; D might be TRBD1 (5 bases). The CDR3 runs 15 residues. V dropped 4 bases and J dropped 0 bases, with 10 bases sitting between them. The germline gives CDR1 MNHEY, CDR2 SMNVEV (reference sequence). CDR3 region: CASSSGNYSNQPQHF. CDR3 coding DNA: TGTGCCAGCAGTTCAGGGAACTATAGCAATCAGCCCCAGCATTTT.

The DNA of the CDR3 is TGTGCCAGCAGTCTCCAACAGGGGGCCTCCACTGAAGCTTTCTTT. This gives the protein CASSLQQGASTEAFF. The chain uses TRBV6-5 and TRBJ1-1; 9 bases map to TRBD1. Germline lookup yields CDR1 MNHEY and CDR2 SVGAGI. This CDR3 has 15 amino acids. Trimming cost V 5 bases and J 4 bases; bases outside gene matches: 8.

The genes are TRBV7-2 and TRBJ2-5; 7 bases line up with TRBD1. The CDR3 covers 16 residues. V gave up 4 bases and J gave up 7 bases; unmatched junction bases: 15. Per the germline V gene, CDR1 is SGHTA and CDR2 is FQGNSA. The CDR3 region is CASSYSGQGDRVTQYF. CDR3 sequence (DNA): TGTGCCAGCAGCTACTCTGGGCAGGGGGACCGGGTGACCCAGTACTTC.

The CDR3 DNA reads TGTGCCAGCTCGCCGACAGGGGATTTTCGTGGCTACACCTTC. Protein product: CASSPTGDFRGYTF. The rearrangement links TRBV18 to TRBJ1-2; TRBD1 matches at 8 bases. Germline CDR1 reads KGHSH; CDR2 reads LQKENI. V lost 6 bases and J lost 7; bases outside the gene matches: 10. CDR3 length: 14 residues.

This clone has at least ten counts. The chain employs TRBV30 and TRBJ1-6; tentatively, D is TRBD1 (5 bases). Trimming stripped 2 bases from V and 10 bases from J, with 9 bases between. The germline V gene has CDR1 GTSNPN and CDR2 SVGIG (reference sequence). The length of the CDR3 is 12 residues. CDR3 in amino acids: CAWSQGGSPLHF. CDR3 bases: TGTGCCTGGAGTCAGGGTGGCTCACCCCTCCACTTT.

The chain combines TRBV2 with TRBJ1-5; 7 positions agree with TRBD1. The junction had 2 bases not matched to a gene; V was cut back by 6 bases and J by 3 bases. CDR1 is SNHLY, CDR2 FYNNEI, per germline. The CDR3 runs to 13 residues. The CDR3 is CASRTGVNQPQHF. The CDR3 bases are TGTGCCAGCAGAACAGGGGTCAATCAGCCCCAGCATTTT.

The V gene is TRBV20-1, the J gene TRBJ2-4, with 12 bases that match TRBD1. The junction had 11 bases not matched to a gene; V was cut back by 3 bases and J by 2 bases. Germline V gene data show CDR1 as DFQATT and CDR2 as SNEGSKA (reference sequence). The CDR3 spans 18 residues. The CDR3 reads CSASSGTGGFNTKNIQYF. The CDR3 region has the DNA TGCAGTGCTAGTTCCGGGACAGGGGGCTTTAACACCAAAAACATTCAGTACTTC.

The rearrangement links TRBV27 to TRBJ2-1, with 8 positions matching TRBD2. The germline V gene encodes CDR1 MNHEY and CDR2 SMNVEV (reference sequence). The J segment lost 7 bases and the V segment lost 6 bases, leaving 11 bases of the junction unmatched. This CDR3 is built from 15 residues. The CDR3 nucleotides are TGTGCCAGCAGGGAGGGACTAGGGAGAGTGAATGAGCAGTTCTTC. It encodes CASREGLGRVNEQFF.

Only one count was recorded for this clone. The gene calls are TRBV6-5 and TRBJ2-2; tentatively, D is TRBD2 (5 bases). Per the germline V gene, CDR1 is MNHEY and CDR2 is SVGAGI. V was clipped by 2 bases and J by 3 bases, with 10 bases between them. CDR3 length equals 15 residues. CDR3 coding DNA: TGTGCCAGCAGTTACATGGGGAGCTACACCGGGGAGCTGTTTTTT. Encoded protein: CASSYMGSYTGELFF.

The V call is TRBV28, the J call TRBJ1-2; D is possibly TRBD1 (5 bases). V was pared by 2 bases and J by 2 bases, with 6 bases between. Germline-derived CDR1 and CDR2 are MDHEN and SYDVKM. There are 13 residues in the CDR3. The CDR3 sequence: CASSLAGNYGYTF. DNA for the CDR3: TGTGCCAGCAGTTTAGCAGGGAACTATGGCTACACCTTC.

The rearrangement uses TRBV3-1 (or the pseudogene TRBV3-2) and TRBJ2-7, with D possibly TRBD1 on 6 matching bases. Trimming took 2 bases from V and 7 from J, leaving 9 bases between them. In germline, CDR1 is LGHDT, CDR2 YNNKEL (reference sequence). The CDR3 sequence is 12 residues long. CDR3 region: CASSQQGIEQYF. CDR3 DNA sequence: TGTGCCAGCAGCCAACAGGGGATTGAGCAGTACTTC.

DNA for the CDR3: TGTGCCATCAGTGAGTCGGAGCAGTTGGGCTACACCTTC. The encoded protein is CAISESEQLGYTF. The V and J genes are TRBV10-3 and TRBJ1-2; no reliable D call. The CDR3 sequence is 13 residues long. Germline V gene sequence: CDR1 ENHRY, CDR2 SYGVKD. V lost 0 bases to trimming and J lost 8 bases, with 10 bases between them.

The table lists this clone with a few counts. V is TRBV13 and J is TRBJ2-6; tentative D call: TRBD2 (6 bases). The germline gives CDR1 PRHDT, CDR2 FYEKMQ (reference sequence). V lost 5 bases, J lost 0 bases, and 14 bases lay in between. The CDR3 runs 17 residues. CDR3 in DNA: TGTGCCAGCAGCCTGCGGGACGTCCTCTCTGGGGCCAACGTCCTGACTTTC. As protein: CASSLRDVLSGANVLTF.

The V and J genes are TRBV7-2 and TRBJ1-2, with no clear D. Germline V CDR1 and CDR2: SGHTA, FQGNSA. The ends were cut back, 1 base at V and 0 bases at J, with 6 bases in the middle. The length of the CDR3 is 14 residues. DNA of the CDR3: TGTGCCAGCAGCTTAGAGGGAGCTAACTATGGCTACACCTTC. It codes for CASSLEGANYGYTF.

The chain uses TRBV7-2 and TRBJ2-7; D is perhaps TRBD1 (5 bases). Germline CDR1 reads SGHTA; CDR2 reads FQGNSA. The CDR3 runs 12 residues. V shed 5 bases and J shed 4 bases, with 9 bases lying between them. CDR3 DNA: TGTGCCAGCAGCCTACAGGCTTACGAGCAGTACTTC. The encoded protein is CASSLQAYEQYF.